This TCR beta chain was recorded in a study of blood T cell repertoires in COVID-19. Overall study context: Samples of COVID-19 (acute and convalescent) were obtained from the United States, Italy and Spain. The analysed material was cDNA or gDNA that came from T cells, B-cell-depleted T cells, or PBMCs.

Source study methods: Amplified reference gene primers provided the basis for estimating nucleated cell counts. TCRdb keeps only in-frame clones here, not all; method: immunoSEQ multiplex PCR. Clone size and V and J calls were adopted from that table, with D and trimming inferred from the DNA. The sample contains around 130,000 clones, roughly 81% of which appear only once. This CDR3 is built from 14 residues. V dropped 3 bases and J dropped 8 bases, with 14 bases sitting between them. From germline, CDR1 is KGHSH and CDR2 LQKENI. This rearrangement joins TRBV18 to TRBJ2-1; no firm D call. This receptor was taken from a woman aged 45-65 years with acute COVID-19. Source material: PBMCs or T cells enriched from blood (not recorded which). CDR3 sequence: CASSPPSKRYEQFF. CDR3 DNA sequence: TGTGCCAGCTCACCCCCCTCGAAACGGTATGAGCAGTTCTTC.